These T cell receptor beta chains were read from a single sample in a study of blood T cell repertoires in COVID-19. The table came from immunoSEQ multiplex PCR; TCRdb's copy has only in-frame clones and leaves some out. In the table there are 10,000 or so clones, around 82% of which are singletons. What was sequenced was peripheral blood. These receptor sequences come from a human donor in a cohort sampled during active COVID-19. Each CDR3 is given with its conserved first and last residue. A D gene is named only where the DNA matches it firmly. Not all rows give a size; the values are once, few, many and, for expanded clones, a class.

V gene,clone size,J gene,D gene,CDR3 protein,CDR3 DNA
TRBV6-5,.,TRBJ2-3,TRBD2,CASSYSMGLSTDTQYF,TGTGCCAGCAGTTACTCGATGGGACTATCCACAGATACGCAGTATTTT
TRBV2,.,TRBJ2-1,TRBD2,CASSESLLAASYNEQFF,TGTGCCAGCAGTGAATCCCTACTAGCGGCGAGCTACAATGAGCAGTTCTTC
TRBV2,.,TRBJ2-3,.,CASSERLSDFTDTQYF,TGTGCCAGCAGTGAGAGACTCTCCGATTTCACAGATACGCAGTATTTT
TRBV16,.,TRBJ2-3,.,CASSQLPGTDTQYF,TGTGCCAGCAGCCAATTACCAGGCACAGATACGCAGTATTTT
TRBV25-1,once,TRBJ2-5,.,CASSDLDSIQETQYF,TGTGCCAGCAGTGATCTCGACAGTATCCAAGAGACCCAGTACTTC
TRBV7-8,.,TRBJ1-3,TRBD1,CASSFRGQGASGNTIYF,TGTGCCAGCAGCTTTCGGGGACAGGGGGCGTCAGGAAACACCATATATTTT
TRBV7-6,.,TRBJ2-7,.,CASSSRSSYEQYF,TGTGCCAGCAGCTCGAGGAGCTCCTACGAGCAGTACTTC
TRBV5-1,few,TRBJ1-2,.,CASSTQGAEGYTF,TGCGCCAGCAGCACACAGGGTGCGGAAGGCTACACCTTC
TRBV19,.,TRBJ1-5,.,CASSIVQGAWNQPQHF,TGTGCCAGTAGTATAGTTCAGGGCGCTTGGAATCAGCCCCAGCATTTT
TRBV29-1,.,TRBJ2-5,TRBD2,CSVEPLSGVYPGETQYF,TGCAGCGTTGAACCCCTGAGCGGGGTTTATCCTGGGGAGACCCAGTACTTC
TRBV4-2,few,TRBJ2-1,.,CASSPLGSGYNEQFF,TGTGCCAGCAGCCCACTCGGGTCGGGCTACAATGAGCAGTTCTTC
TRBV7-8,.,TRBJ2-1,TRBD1,CASSRDRVTYNEQFF,TGTGCCAGCAGCCGAGACAGGGTGACCTACAATGAGCAGTTCTTC
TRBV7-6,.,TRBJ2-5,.,CASSSRVETQYF,TGTGCCAGCAGCAGTCGGGTAGAGACCCAGTACTTC
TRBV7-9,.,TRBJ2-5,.,CASSPLGTPRAQETQYF,TGTGCCAGCAGCCCCCTCGGTACCCCCAGGGCCCAAGAGACCCAGTACTTC